Shown below are 14 T cell receptor beta chains from a single sample sequenced in a study of OX40 agonist ivuxolimab in advanced cancers. Some clones are missing from TCRdb's copy, which holds only in-frame ones; the method was immunoSEQ multiplex PCR. The sample lists 65,000 to 85,000 clones, around 84% occurring once. Sequenced here: CD4+ or CD8+ T cells sorted from blood, sampled in a trial of the OX40 agonist ivuxolimab. The receptors come from an adult with an advanced solid tumor such as melanoma, head and neck, liver or kidney cancer.

The rearrangement links TRBV2 to TRBJ2-2; no reliable D call. The CDR3 is 14 amino acids. Trimming shortened V by 7 bases and J by 2 bases, and 11 bases separated the two germline ends. CDR1 is SNHLY, CDR2 FYNNEI, per germline. This CDR3 is CASKIVGNTGELFF. The CDR3 DNA sequence: TGTGCCAGCAAAATAGTCGGTAACACCGGGGAGCTGTTTTTT.

The rearrangement links TRBV5-1 to TRBJ2-7, with D perhaps being TRBD1 or TRBD2 (5 bases each). Per the germline V gene, CDR1 is SGHRS and CDR2 is YFSETQ. The CDR3 runs 14 residues. Trimming removed 0 bases from V and 3 bases from J, with 10 bases in between. In DNA form, the CDR3 reads TGCGCCAGCAGCTTGGAAAGTGGGGGCTACGAGCAGTACTTC. This encodes CASSLESGGYEQYF.

This clone has only one observation. The V and J genes are TRBV2 and TRBJ2-5; D is possibly TRBD2 (5 bases). Germline-derived CDR1 and CDR2 are SNHLY and FYNNEI. The CDR3 is 14 residues long. Trimming stripped 7 bases from V and 8 bases from J, with 20 bases between. DNA of the CDR3: TGTGCCAGCACGGGAACTACTCAAGAGAATACCCAGTACTTC. Protein product: CASTGTTQENTQYF.

This clone occurred a few times. V gene TRBV5-1 combines with J gene TRBJ2-1, with a possible D match to TRBD2 (7 bases). The germline V gene has CDR1 SGHRS and CDR2 YFSETQ. CDR3 length: 17 amino acids. The germline V and J ends were trimmed by 3 bases and 9 bases, with 25 bases remaining between them. The CDR3 DNA sequence: TGCGCCAGCAGCTACGGAAGGGGGGGATCCCTGCAAGGTGAGCAGTTCTTC. Amino acids: CASSYGRGGSLQGEQFF.

The chain is built from TRBV7-2 and TRBJ1-2; D is unresolved. CDR3 length: 13 residues. From germline, CDR1 is SGHTA and CDR2 FQGNSA. V lost 3 bases and J 5 bases, leaving 10 bases between the germline ends. This chain's CDR3 is CASSFGQQYGYTF. The CDR3 bases are TGTGCCAGCAGCTTCGGGCAGCAATATGGCTACACCTTC.

The chain joins TRBV28 to TRBJ2-7; 11 bases map to TRBD2. V was pared by 2 bases and J by 4 bases, with 7 bases of the junction left unmatched. Germline V gene lookup returns CDR1 MDHEN and CDR2 SYDVKM. The CDR3 spans 16 residues. CDR3 nucleotide sequence: TGTGCCAGCAGTTTAATTGGGACTAGCGGCGATTACGAGCAGTACTTC. Translating gives CASSLIGTSGDYEQYF.

The chain uses TRBV4-1 and TRBJ2-1; D not resolved. V shed 4 bases and J shed 5 bases, with 24 bases lying between them. Germline V gene data show CDR1 as MGHRA and CDR2 as YSYEKL. CDR3 length: 18 residues. Written as DNA, the CDR3 is TGCGCCAGCAGCCCTCACACCTTCCTAGTCGGAAATAACAATGAGCAGTTCTTC. It codes for CASSPHTFLVGNNNEQFF.

The rearrangement links TRBV7-2 to TRBJ1-1; TRBD1 might be the D (6 bases). CDR1 SGHTA and CDR2 FQGNSA come from the germline V gene. The V and J ends lost 5 bases and 7 bases respectively, with 11 bases between them. CDR3 length: 12 amino acids. In nucleotides, the CDR3 is TGTGCCAGCAGCGGGGACATGCTTGAAGCTTTCTTT. Translated: CASSGDMLEAFF. The whole variable domain, filled in from reference TRBV7-2 and TRBJ1-1, reads GAGVSQSPSNKVTEKGKDVELRCDPISGHTALYWYRQSLGQGLEFLIYFQGNSAPDKSGLPSDRFSAERTGGSVSTLTIQRTQQEDSAVYLCASSGDMLEAFFGQGTRLTVV.

The chain employs TRBV6-5 and TRBJ1-2; a weak D match, TRBD1 (5 bases). CDR1 and CDR2 (germline): MNHEY, SVGAGI. This CDR3 comprises 13 residues. The V and J ends lost 2 bases and 4 bases respectively, with 8 bases between them. This CDR3 reads CASSYRDVYGYTF. DNA of the CDR3: TGTGCCAGCAGTTACCGGGACGTCTATGGCTACACCTTC.

V is TRBV15 and J is TRBJ1-1; weak D call: TRBD1 (5 bases). Germline V gene sequence: CDR1 LNHNV, CDR2 YYDKDF (reference sequence). The CDR3 sequence is 18 residues long. The V end was cut by 9 bases, the J end by 5 bases, with 31 bases between. The CDR3 is CATAEIILVGGVGTEAFF. The CDR3 nucleotides are TGTGCCACAGCAGAGATTATCCTGGTTGGAGGGGTCGGAACTGAAGCTTTCTTT.

CDR3 in DNA: TGTGCTAGTGGTCAACAGGGTGGGCAGTACTTC. It codes for CASGQQGGQYF. The rearrangement links TRBV12-5 to TRBJ2-7; D might be TRBD1 (6 bases). CDR3 length: 11 residues. Trimming stripped 5 bases from V and 9 bases from J, with 11 bases between. The germline V gene encodes CDR1 LGHNT and CDR2 FRNRAP.

J is TRBJ2-3 and V is TRBV28; tentatively, D is TRBD1 (6 bases). V lost 7 bases, J lost 1 base, and 12 bases lay in between. This CDR3 contains 14 residues. Germline CDR1 reads MDHEN; CDR2 reads SYDVKM. The DNA of the CDR3 is TGTGCCAGCAACATGGACAGACGCACAGATACGCAGTATTTT. This translates into CASNMDRRTDTQYF.

The gene calls are TRBV19 and TRBJ2-3; 8 nucleotides agree with TRBD2. After removal of 3 bases from V and 4 bases from J, the junction contained 6 bases not matched to a gene. This CDR3 has 15 amino acids. Looked up from germline, CDR1 is LNHDA and CDR2 is SQIVND (reference sequence). CDR3 coding DNA: TGTGCCAGTAGTATCGCGGGGGGCATCTCAGATACGCAGTATTTT. The encoded protein is CASSIAGGISDTQYF. The variable domain in full, completed from reference TRBV19 and TRBJ2-3, reads DGGITQSPKYLFRKEGQNVTLSCEQNLNHDAMYWYRQDPGQGLRLIYYSQIVNDFQKGDIAEGYSVSREKKESFPLTVTSAQKNPTAFYLCASSIAGGISDTQYFGPGTRLTVL.

The table lists this clone with a count of one. V and J are TRBV7-9 and TRBJ1-2, with TRBD1 matching over 8 bases. This CDR3 contains 13 residues. CDR1 SEHNR and CDR2 FQNEAQ come from the germline V gene (reference sequence). Trimming cost V 5 bases and J 4 bases; bases outside gene matches: 3. The DNA of the CDR3 is TGTGCCAGCAGCCCGACAGGGGTCTATGGCTACACCTTC. It yields the protein CASSPTGVYGYTF.